This T cell receptor (beta chain) was recovered during a study of blood T cells in healthy people across ages. Germline CDR1 and CDR2: LGHNA and YNFKEQ. CDR3 size: 16 residues. V lost 0 bases to trimming and J lost 0 bases, with 11 bases between them. Alongside a J-beta primer mix, a sample-barcoded 5' primer served in a second PCR lasting roughly 7 to 11 cycles. TCRdb re-derived calls from the 5' RACE reads in MiXCR, one entry per CDR3 protein. The sample includes fewer than 1,000,000 distinct CDR3 sequences, 40% to 50% of them seen just once. Findings and limits, study-wide: Aged donors had fewer naive CD4+ cells and lower diversity than long-lived donors. Diversity figures based on one million T cells were deemed too low. Naive T cell percentage strongly correlated with TCR beta diversity.

This clonotype has a single count. Its antigen remains unidentified. The missing conserved phenylalanine or tryptophan at the end of this CDR3 makes a read error likely. This chain links TRBV4-2 with TRBJ1-1; the D is unclear. The sample was blood. This receptor was identified in a man between 60 and 75 years old in good health. The CDR3 loop is CASSQDPNSMNTEAFV. The CDR3 DNA reads as TGTGCCAGCAGCCAAGATCCCAACTCTATGAACACTGAAGCTTTCGTT.